This T cell receptor (beta chain) was identified in a study of immune heterogeneity within non-small cell lung tumors. Worth noting for this clonotype: The antigen is undetermined.

Findings and caveats of the study: While identical dominant CDR3 beta clonotypes recurred across tumor sites within a patient, high-frequency clones unique to individual sites also appeared.

Per the germline V gene, CDR1 is DFQATT and CDR2 is SNEGSKA (reference sequence). The CDR3 length is 14 residues. V lost 5 bases to trimming and J lost 5 bases, with 18 bases between them. TCR beta CDR3 regions came from multiplex PCR with 32 forward V and 13 reverse J primers. TCRdb fed the multiplex PCR reads into MiXCR, producing one record per CDR3 protein. The table includes more than 14,000 distinct CDR3 sequences, approximately 26% detected once. Template came from bulk tumor genomic DNA, at roughly 600 ng per sample. In surgery, several biopsies were collected from each primary tumor at widely spaced sites. With untreated, newly diagnosed non-small cell lung cancer, the patients went on to undergo curative surgery.

Material: lung tumor tissue. The chain recombines TRBV20-1 with TRBJ2-5, with unresolved D. This receptor was identified in a man aged 40-50 years with non-small cell lung cancer. CDR3: CSASTRGVQETQYF. DNA of the CDR3: TGCAGTGCTTCCACCCGTGGGGTGCAGGAGACCCAGTACTTC.